This entry lists 32 T cell receptor beta chains sequenced from one sample in a study of T cell responses to AZD1222 COVID-19 vaccine. The data were produced by immunoSEQ multiplex PCR, yet TCRdb's version contains in-frame clones alone and is incomplete. This sample yields around 150,000 clones, of which around 94% are seen a single time; about 0.6% belongs to the top ten. The source material was peripheral blood, sampled on day 0 of AZD1222 vaccination. The receptors stem from an adult in good health.

This clone was seen just once. The genes are TRBV9 and TRBJ1-6, with a tentative D call TRBD1 (6 bases). CDR1 is SGDLS and CDR2 is YYNGEE in the germline V gene. CDR3 length: 14 amino acids. The V gene lost 4 bases and the J gene lost 7 bases, with 12 bases spanning the gap. CDR3 loop: CASSQQGGNSPLHF. Written as DNA, the CDR3 is TGTGCCAGCAGCCAACAGGGCGGGAATTCACCCCTCCACTTT.

The genes are TRBV11-2 and TRBJ1-2, with TRBD1 matching 7 bases. This CDR3 comprises 14 residues. CDR1 and CDR2 from the germline V gene are SGHAT and FQNNGV. V shed 1 base and J 4 bases; nucleotides not matched to a gene: 3. CDR3 amino acids: CASSLVRDSYGYTF. For the CDR3, the DNA is TGTGCCAGCAGCTTAGTCCGGGACAGCTATGGCTACACCTTC.

This chain links TRBV9 with TRBJ1-1; no firm D call. Per the germline V gene, CDR1 is SGDLS and CDR2 is YYNGEE. Trimming shortened V by 0 bases and J by 0 bases, and 9 bases separated the two germline ends. There are 15 residues in the CDR3. CDR3 DNA: TGTGCCAGCAGCGTAGCGTGGCAGATGAACACTGAAGCTTTCTTT. Translation gives CASSVAWQMNTEAFF.

V gene TRBV7-3 combines with J gene TRBJ2-3, with unresolved D. CDR3 length: 13 amino acids. V was pared by 4 bases and J by 2 bases, with 7 bases between. Germline V lookup: CDR1 SGHTA, CDR2 FQGTGA. In DNA, the CDR3 is TGTGCCAGCAGCTCAAGCCCCACAGATACGCAGTATTTT. Amino acids: CASSSSPTDTQYF. The full variable domain, with the rest looked up from reference TRBV7-3 and TRBJ2-3, is GAGVSQTPSNKVTEKGKYVELRCDPISGHTALYWYRQSLGQGPEFLIYFQGTGAADDSGLPNDRFFAVRPEGSVSTLKIQRTERGDSAVYLCASSSSPTDTQYFGPGTRLTVL.

The rearrangement uses TRBV6-6 and TRBJ1-5; TRBD1 matches at 7 bases. The CDR3 spans 13 residues. Trimming at V came to 6 bases and at J to 2 bases, leaving 1 base not matched to a gene. Germline-derived CDR1 and CDR2 are MNHNY and SVGAGI (reference sequence). The CDR3 DNA is TGTGCCAGCAGAGACAGGGGCAATCAGCCCCAGCATTTT. Translated: CASRDRGNQPQHF.

The V call is TRBV19, the J call TRBJ1-1; 8 bases are a match to TRBD1. CDR3 size: 13 residues. With 5 bases clipped from V and 7 bases from J, the junction kept 6 bases outside the gene matches. Per the germline V gene, CDR1 is LNHDA and CDR2 is SQIVND (reference sequence). The CDR3 region has the DNA TGTGCCAGTAGTGTAGGACAGGGCTTTGAAGCTTTCTTT. Translation: CASSVGQGFEAFF. The variable domain in full, with the rest retrieved from reference TRBV19 and TRBJ1-1, is DGGITQSPKYLFRKEGQNVTLSCEQNLNHDAMYWYRQDPGQGLRLIYYSQIVNDFQKGDIAEGYSVSREKKESFPLTVTSAQKNPTAFYLCASSVGQGFEAFFGQGTRLTVV.

V and J are TRBV27 and TRBJ2-7; tentative D call: TRBD2 (5 bases). The CDR3 is 13 residues long. CDR1 is MNHEY and CDR2 is SMNVEV in the germline V gene (reference sequence). The V end lost 3 bases, the J end lost 1 base, and 7 bases lay between the germline ends. This CDR3 reads CASSFGKSYEQYF. CDR3 DNA sequence: TGTGCCAGCAGTTTCGGGAAGTCCTACGAGCAGTACTTC.

This clone appeared a single time. V usage is TRBV11-3 and J usage is TRBJ2-1, with D maybe TRBD2 (6 bases). The germline gives CDR1 SGHNT, CDR2 YENEEA. The CDR3 consists of 15 residues. Trimming stripped 4 bases from V and 0 bases from J, with 10 bases between. The CDR3 DNA sequence: TGTGCCAGCAGCTCTCGGGGGAGCTCCTACAATGAGCAGTTCTTC. Its protein is CASSSRGSSYNEQFF.

This clone showed up just once. V is TRBV11-2 and J is TRBJ2-1, with 7 bases matching TRBD2. Trimming took 6 bases from V and 10 from J; bases not matched to a gene: 9. Germline values: CDR1 SGHAT, CDR2 FQNNGV. The CDR3 contains 13 residues. The CDR3 sequence is CASRVFGGREQFF. For the CDR3, the DNA is TGTGCCAGCAGGGTCTTCGGCGGGAGAGAGCAGTTCTTC.

The V and J genes are TRBV6-5 and TRBJ2-6; D is perhaps TRBD1 (5 bases). CDR3 length: 14 residues. Trimming took off 10 bases at V and 0 bases at J, with 10 bases between the two ends. Germline assignment: CDR1 MNHEY and CDR2 SVGAGI. The CDR3 region is CATRQNSGANVLTF. CDR3 nucleotides: TGTGCCACTAGACAGAACTCTGGGGCCAACGTCCTGACTTTC.

The rearrangement links TRBV15 to TRBJ2-2; D is ambiguous. The CDR3 contains 14 residues. The germline V and J ends were trimmed by 7 bases and 6 bases, with 15 bases remaining between them. Germline CDR1 reads LNHNV; CDR2 reads YYDKDF (reference sequence). CDR3 loop: CATTKGPTAGELFF. The CDR3 DNA is TGTGCCACCACTAAGGGCCCTACCGCCGGGGAGCTGTTTTTT.

CDR3 region: CASSYRQGEKLFF. For the CDR3, the DNA is TGTGCCAGCAGTTACCGACAGGGAGAAAAACTGTTTTTT. J is TRBJ1-4 and V is TRBV2; 7 bases line up with TRBD1. Looked up from germline, CDR1 is SNHLY and CDR2 is FYNNEI. CDR3 length: 13 amino acids. V dropped 5 bases and J dropped 8; count of bases not matched to a gene: 5. Combining the CDR3 with reference TRBV2 and TRBJ1-4 gives the whole variable domain EPEVTQTPSHQVTQMGQEVILRCVPISNHLYFYWYRQILGQKVEFLVSFYNNEISEKSEIFDDQFSVERPDGSNFTLKIRSTKLEDSAMYFCASSYRQGEKLFFGSGTQLSVL.

J is TRBJ1-1 and V is TRBV11-2; D not certain. The ends were cut back, 1 base at V and 8 bases at J, with 8 bases in the middle. Germline assignment: CDR1 SGHAT and CDR2 FQNNGV. This CDR3 spans 12 amino acids. The DNA for the CDR3 is TGTGCCAGCAGCTTAGTTGTACAGGAAGCTTTCTTT. Translation: CASSLVVQEAFF.

This rearrangement joins TRBV18 to TRBJ1-4; no clear D. The length of the CDR3 is 17 residues. The V gene's germline CDR1 is KGHSH and CDR2 LQKENI. V lost 3 bases and J lost 5, with 19 bases in between. CDR3 in amino acids: CASSPRLPSVANEKLFF. As DNA, the CDR3 is TGTGCCAGCTCACCTAGACTCCCATCAGTTGCGAATGAAAAACTGTTTTTT.

The V gene is TRBV18, the J gene TRBJ1-1; a possible D gene is TRBD1 (6 bases). From germline, CDR1 is KGHSH and CDR2 LQKENI. The CDR3 is made up of 16 amino acids. With 2 bases removed from V and 3 bases from J, the gap between germline ends came to 16 bases. This CDR3 is CASSPANQGRHTEAFF. In DNA form, the CDR3 reads TGTGCCAGCTCACCAGCGAATCAGGGGAGGCACACTGAAGCTTTCTTT.

CDR3: CASSSPAYAGGAKSNEKLFF. CDR3 coding DNA: TGCGCCAGCAGCTCACCCGCGTATGCAGGGGGCGCAAAGTCTAATGAAAAACTGTTTTTT. The V gene is TRBV5-1, the J gene TRBJ1-4; 8 bases align to TRBD1. CDR1 SGHRS and CDR2 YFSETQ come from the germline V gene. The CDR3 is 20 amino acids. Trimming took 3 bases from V and 3 from J; bases not matched to a gene: 19.

J is TRBJ1-2 and V is TRBV20-1; D is possibly TRBD1 (5 bases). The CDR3 consists of 11 residues. Germline V gene data show CDR1 as DFQATT and CDR2 as SNEGSKA (reference sequence). Trimming shortened V by 4 bases and J by 2 bases, and 5 bases separated the two germline ends. The CDR3 DNA sequence: TGCAGTGCTAACAGGAACTATGGCTACACCTTC. Residues: CSANRNYGYTF.

V is TRBV5-1 and J is TRBJ2-1, with TRBD2 matching 9 bases. Trimming cost V 0 bases and J 3 bases; bases outside gene matches: 10. Germline V lookup: CDR1 SGHRS, CDR2 YFSETQ. There are 18 residues in the CDR3. The CDR3 protein is CASSLAGAGGPFYNEQFF. CDR3 DNA sequence: TGCGCCAGCAGCTTGGCCGGAGCGGGAGGACCGTTCTACAATGAGCAGTTCTTC. Full variable domain (remainder filled in from reference TRBV5-1 and TRBJ2-1): KAGVTQTPRYLIKTRGQQVTLSCSPISGHRSVSWYQQTPGQGLQFLFEYFSETQRNKGNFPGRFSGRQFSNSRSEMNVSTLELGDSALYLCASSLAGAGGPFYNEQFFGPGTRLTVL.

The J gene is TRBJ2-7, the V gene TRBV30, with D possibly matching TRBD2 (5 bases). The CDR3 is made up of 13 amino acids. Germline V gene lookup returns CDR1 GTSNPN and CDR2 SVGIG (reference sequence). V lost 3 bases to trimming and J lost 9 bases, with 18 bases between them. CDR3 protein: CAWRVTPGSSQYF. The DNA for the CDR3 is TGTGCCTGGAGGGTTACTCCGGGGTCGTCGCAGTACTTC.

This chain links TRBV28 with TRBJ2-7, with D possibly TRBD1 on 5 matching bases. The CDR3 length is 13 residues. Trimming removed 6 bases from V and 2 bases from J, with 11 bases in between. Germline CDR1 is MDHEN and CDR2 is SYDVKM. The CDR3, as DNA: TGTGCCAGCAGCCAGGGCGCGACCTACGAGCAGTACTTC. Translation gives CASSQGATYEQYF.

This chain uses TRBV7-9 with TRBJ1-1; tentatively, D is TRBD1 (6 bases). In germline, CDR1 is SEHNR, CDR2 FQNEAQ (reference sequence). CDR3 length: 16 amino acids. V lost 1 base and J 4 bases, leaving 16 bases between the germline ends. The chain's CDR3 is CASSLGGGQKGTEAFF. In DNA, the CDR3 is TGTGCCAGCAGCTTAGGGGGTGGACAGAAGGGCACTGAAGCTTTCTTT.

The chain links TRBV7-8 to TRBJ2-1; 12 nucleotides agree with TRBD2. This CDR3 region has 17 residues. V trimming: 5 bases; J trimming: 3 bases; junction bases outside the gene matches: 8. Germline assignment: CDR1 SGHVS and CDR2 FQNEAQ. The CDR3 protein is CASSPTSGSPLYNEQFF. CDR3 nucleotide sequence: TGTGCCAGCAGCCCGACTAGCGGGAGTCCCCTCTACAATGAGCAGTTCTTC.

This clone was counted a few times. V usage is TRBV4-2 and J usage is TRBJ1-5; D is undetermined. Trimming removed 0 bases at V and 2 bases at J, with 8 bases between. This CDR3 spans 15 amino acids. The germline CDR1 and CDR2 sequences are LGHNA and YNFKEQ. Here the CDR3 reads CASSQDLGGNQPQHF. CDR3 sequence (DNA): TGTGCCAGCAGCCAAGATCTCGGGGGCAATCAGCCCCAGCATTTT.

J is TRBJ1-1 and V is TRBV2; the D gene is possibly TRBD1 (6 bases). V lost 5 bases, J lost 4 bases, and 14 bases lay in between. CDR1 SNHLY and CDR2 FYNNEI come from the germline V gene. The CDR3 loop spans 14 amino acids. CDR3 sequence reads: CASSHRVKGTEAFF. CDR3 DNA: TGTGCCAGCAGTCACAGGGTAAAGGGCACTGAAGCTTTCTTT. Supplemented by reference TRBV2 and TRBJ1-1, the full variable domain reads EPEVTQTPSHQVTQMGQEVILRCVPISNHLYFYWYRQILGQKVEFLVSFYNNEISEKSEIFDDQFSVERPDGSNFTLKIRSTKLEDSAMYFCASSHRVKGTEAFFGQGTRLTVV.

This chain joins TRBV5-1 and TRBJ2-5; D might be TRBD1 (6 bases). V lost 4 bases to trimming and J lost 3 bases, with 10 bases between them. The CDR3 extends over 13 amino acids. Germline values: CDR1 SGHRS, CDR2 YFSETQ. The CDR3 region is CASSPAGEETQYF. The DNA of the CDR3 is TGCGCCAGCAGCCCGGCAGGGGAAGAGACCCAGTACTTC.

This clone was recorded once. This chain links TRBV7-9 with TRBJ1-2; D may be TRBD1 (6 bases). V lost 4 bases and J 3 bases, leaving 12 bases between the germline ends. Germline-derived CDR1 and CDR2 are SEHNR and FQNEAQ (reference sequence). There are 14 residues in the CDR3. The CDR3 region is CASSSDGGYYGYTF. The CDR3 region has the DNA TGTGCCAGCAGCTCCGACGGGGGCTACTATGGCTACACCTTC. Complete variable domain (other parts from reference TRBV7-9 and TRBJ1-2): DTGVSQNPRHKITKRGQNVTFRCDPISEHNRLYWYRQTLGQGPEFLTYFQNEAQLEKSRLLSDRFSAERPKGSFSTLEIQRTEQGDSAMYLCASSSDGGYYGYTFGSGTRLTVV.

As to this clone: The same CDR3 also results from other DNA sequences found in this sample. This chain connects TRBV7-3 to TRBJ1-1, with no clear D. This CDR3 has 13 amino acids. V shed 3 bases and J shed 1 base, with 6 bases lying between them. CDR1 is SGHTA, CDR2 FQGTGA, per germline. Here the CDR3 DNA reads TGTGCCAGCAGCTTTGGCGGGAACACTGAAGCTTTCTTT. This sequence encodes CASSFGGNTEAFF.

This rearrangement joins TRBV13 to TRBJ2-1; possible D gene TRBD2, 5 bases. The V and J ends lost 5 bases and 9 bases respectively, with 11 bases between them. The V gene's germline CDR1 is PRHDT and CDR2 FYEKMQ (reference sequence). The CDR3 contains 12 residues. CDR3 in amino acids: CASSAASSEQFF. DNA for the CDR3: TGTGCCAGCAGCGCCGCTAGCAGTGAGCAGTTCTTC.

This chain links TRBV6-5 with TRBJ1-1, with unresolved D. The CDR3 extends over 14 amino acids. V was cut by 4 bases and J by 6 bases, with 15 bases left in between. CDR1 and CDR2 (germline): MNHEY, SVGAGI. CDR3 nucleotide sequence: TGTGCCAGCAGTTCCTACGGGCTACAAGCTGAAGCTTTCTTT. Its protein product is CASSSYGLQAEAFF.

The gene calls are TRBV6-5 and TRBJ2-2, with D possibly matching TRBD2 (5 bases). This CDR3 region has 15 residues. The germline V gene has CDR1 MNHEY and CDR2 SVGAGI. Trimming pared 7 bases from V and 1 base from J, leaving 13 bases between. The CDR3 here is CASTYEGVNTGELFF. The DNA for the CDR3 is TGTGCCAGCACCTACGAGGGAGTGAACACCGGGGAGCTGTTTTTT.

J is TRBJ2-3 and V is TRBV4-1; perhaps TRBD1 as D (5 bases). CDR1 MGHRA and CDR2 YSYEKL come from the germline V gene. Between the trimmed V and J ends, which lost 0 bases and 6 bases, there was a span of 16 bases. The CDR3 spans 16 residues. The CDR3 nucleotides read TGCGCCAGCAGCCAAGATAGGGGCCCTATGTTGGATACGCAGTATTTT. This encodes CASSQDRGPMLDTQYF.

This chain links TRBV7-8 with TRBJ1-2; no reliable D call. CDR1 and CDR2 from the germline V gene are SGHVS and FQNEAQ. V was cut by 1 base and J by 1 base, with 4 bases left in between. The CDR3 extends over 13 amino acids. The CDR3 DNA sequence: TGTGCCAGCAGCTTAGTGGTTAACTATGGCTACACCTTC. Translating it yields CASSLVVNYGYTF.